These T cell receptor beta chains were read from a single sample in a study of neurological immune-mediated disorders. Using its own MiXCR run on the 5' RACE reads, TCRdb lists one record per CDR3 protein. The sample lists 18,000 or so distinct CDR3 sequences; approximately 15% were seen once. Sequenced input: CD4+ T cells from blood. The receptor set was obtained from a woman aged 55-69 years with HTLV-1-associated myelopathy (HAM/TSP). Both conserved end residues are part of each CDR3. Fields, in order: D gene, V gene, clone size, J gene, CDR3 DNA, CDR3 protein. A D gene is named only where the DNA matches it firmly. Clone size is stated in some rows and not others, as once, few, many or a class when expanded.

>TRBD2|TRBV24-1|many|TRBJ2-3
TGTGCCACCAGTGATCCCCATACAGCGGGAGCCCCAGATACGCAGTATTTT
CATSDPHTAGAPDTQYF
>.|TRBV20-1|many|TRBJ2-1
TGCAGTGCTAGAGATGGGCAGGTTACTTACAATGAGCAGTTCTTC
CSARDGQVTYNEQFF
>TRBD2|TRBV3-1|many|TRBJ2-1
TGTGCCAGCAGCCAGGTAGCGGGAAAGGGTGAGCAGTTCTTC
CASSQVAGKGEQFF
>.|TRBV5-1|many|TRBJ2-3
TGCGCCAGCACCCCGACAGGCTTAAGCACAGATACGCAGTATTTT
CASTPTGLSTDTQYF
>.|TRBV18|many|TRBJ2-5
TGTGCCAGCTCACCAGACTATCAAGAGACCCAGTACTTC
CASSPDYQETQYF
>.|TRBV12-3/TRBV12-4|many|TRBJ2-2
TGTGCCAGCAGACCTAAGGGGGGGGTGAACACCGGGGAGCTGTTTTTT
CASRPKGGVNTGELFF
>.|TRBV20-1|many|TRBJ1-3
TGCAGTGCTTCTGACTTTGGAAACACCATATATTTT
CSASDFGNTIYF
>TRBD1|TRBV5-1|.|TRBJ2-3
TGCGCCAGCAGCTTGGCCCCTGGACAGGGGAGGTCAGATACGCAGTATTTT
CASSLAPGQGRSDTQYF
>TRBD1|TRBV11-2|many|TRBJ1-2
TGTGCCAGCAGCTTAGGGGCAGGGGGTAACTATGGCTACACCTTC
CASSLGAGGNYGYTF
>.|TRBV24-1|.|TRBJ2-3
TGCTCCACCAGTGACCCCGGGAGGGGGCTCGATACGCAGTATTTT
CSTSDPGRGLDTQYF
>.|TRBV7-2|medium-sized|TRBJ2-4
TGTGCCAGCAGTCGACAGGTCTCGGAGGACATTCAGTACTTC
CASSRQVSEDIQYF